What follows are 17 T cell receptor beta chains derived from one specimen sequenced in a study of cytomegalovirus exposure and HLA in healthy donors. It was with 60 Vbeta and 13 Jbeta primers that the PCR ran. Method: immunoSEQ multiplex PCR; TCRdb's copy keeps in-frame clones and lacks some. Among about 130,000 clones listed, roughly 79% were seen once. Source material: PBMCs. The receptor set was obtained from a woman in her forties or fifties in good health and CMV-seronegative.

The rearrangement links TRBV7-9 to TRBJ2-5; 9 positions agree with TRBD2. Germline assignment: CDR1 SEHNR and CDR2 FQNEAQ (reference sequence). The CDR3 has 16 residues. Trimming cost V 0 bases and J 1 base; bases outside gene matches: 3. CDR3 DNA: TGTGCCAGCAGCTTAGCCCTAGCGGGGCCCCAAGAGACCCAGTACTTC. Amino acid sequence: CASSLALAGPQETQYF.

In DNA form, the CDR3 reads TGTGCCAGCAGCCTCCGTCCGGCACGAAGGGAGTTTAACTATGGCTACACCTTC. Its translation: CASSLRPARREFNYGYTF. This sequence joins TRBV7-8 and TRBJ1-2; D gene unclear. Deletions cut 5 bases from V and 1 base from J, with 23 bases between. CDR1 SGHVS and CDR2 FQNEAQ come from the germline V gene. CDR3 length: 18 residues. Looking up the rest from reference TRBV7-8 and TRBJ1-2 gives the full variable domain: GAGVSQSPRYKVAKRGQDVALRCDPISGHVSLFWYQQALGQGPEFLTYFQNEAQLDKSGLPSDRFFAERPEGSVSTLKIQRTQQEDSAVYLCASSLRPARREFNYGYTFGSGTRLTVV.

In nucleotides, the CDR3 is TGTGCCAGCAGCCGCATCGGGCCTCAGGGGGCTGGTGGCTACACCTTC. Its protein product is CASSRIGPQGAGGYTF. This chain links TRBV7-2 with TRBJ1-2, with 8 bases fitting TRBD1. The CDR3 sequence is 16 residues long. J gave up 7 bases and V 5 bases, and 15 bases lay outside the gene matches. Germline V CDR1 and CDR2: SGHTA, FQGNSA. Variable domain in full (rest from reference TRBV7-2 and TRBJ1-2): GAGVSQSPSNKVTEKGKDVELRCDPISGHTALYWYRQSLGQGLEFLIYFQGNSAPDKSGLPSDRFSAERTGGSVSTLTIQRTQQEDSAVYLCASSRIGPQGAGGYTFGSGTRLTVV.

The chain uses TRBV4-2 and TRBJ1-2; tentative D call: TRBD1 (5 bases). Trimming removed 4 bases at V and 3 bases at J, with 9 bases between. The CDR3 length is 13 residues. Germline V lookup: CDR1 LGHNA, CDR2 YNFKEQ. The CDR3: CASSRDLDYGYTF. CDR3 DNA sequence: TGTGCCAGCAGCCGGGACTTAGACTATGGCTACACCTTC.

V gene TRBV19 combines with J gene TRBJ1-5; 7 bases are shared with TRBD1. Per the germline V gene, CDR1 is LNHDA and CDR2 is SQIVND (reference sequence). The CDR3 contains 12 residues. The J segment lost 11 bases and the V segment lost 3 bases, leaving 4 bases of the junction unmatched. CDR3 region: CASSMSRGAQHF. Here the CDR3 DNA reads TGTGCCAGTAGTATGTCCAGGGGGGCCCAGCATTTT. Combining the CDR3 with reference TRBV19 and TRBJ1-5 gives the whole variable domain DGGITQSPKYLFRKEGQNVTLSCEQNLNHDAMYWYRQDPGQGLRLIYYSQIVNDFQKGDIAEGYSVSREKKESFPLTVTSAQKNPTAFYLCASSMSRGAQHFGDGTRLSIL.

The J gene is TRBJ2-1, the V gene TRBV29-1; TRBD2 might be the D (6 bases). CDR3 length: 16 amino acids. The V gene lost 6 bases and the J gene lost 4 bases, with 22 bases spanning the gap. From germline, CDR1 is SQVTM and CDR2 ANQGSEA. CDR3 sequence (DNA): TGCAGCGTCGCCAAGGCTAGCGTTTCTCGGTACAATGAGCAGTTCTTC. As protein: CSVAKASVSRYNEQFF.

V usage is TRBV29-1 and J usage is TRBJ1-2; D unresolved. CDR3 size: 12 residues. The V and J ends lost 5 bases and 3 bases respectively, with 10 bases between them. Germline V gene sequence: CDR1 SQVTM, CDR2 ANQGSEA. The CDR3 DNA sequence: TGCAGCGTTCATGGCGGAGACTATGGCTACACCTTC. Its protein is CSVHGGDYGYTF.

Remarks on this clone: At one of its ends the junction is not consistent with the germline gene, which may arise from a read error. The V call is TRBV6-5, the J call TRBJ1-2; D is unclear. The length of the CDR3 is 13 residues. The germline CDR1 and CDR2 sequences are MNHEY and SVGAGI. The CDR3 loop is CASSYGVRDGYPF. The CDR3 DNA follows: TGTGCCAGCAGCTACGGGGTTCGGGATGGCTACCCCTTC.

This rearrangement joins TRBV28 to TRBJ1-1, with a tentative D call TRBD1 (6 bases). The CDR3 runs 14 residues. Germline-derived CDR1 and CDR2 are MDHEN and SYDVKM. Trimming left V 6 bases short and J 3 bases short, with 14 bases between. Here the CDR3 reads CASSPWEGDTEAFF. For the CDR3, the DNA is TGTGCCAGCAGCCCTTGGGAGGGGGACACTGAAGCTTTCTTT.

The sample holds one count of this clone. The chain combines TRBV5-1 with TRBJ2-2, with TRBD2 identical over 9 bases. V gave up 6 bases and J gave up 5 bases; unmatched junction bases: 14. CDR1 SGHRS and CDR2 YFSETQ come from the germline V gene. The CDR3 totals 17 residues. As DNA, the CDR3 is TGCGCCAGCACCCATAGTAGACTAGCGGCGGGGACCGGGGAGCTGTTTTTT. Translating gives CASTHSRLAAGTGELFF.

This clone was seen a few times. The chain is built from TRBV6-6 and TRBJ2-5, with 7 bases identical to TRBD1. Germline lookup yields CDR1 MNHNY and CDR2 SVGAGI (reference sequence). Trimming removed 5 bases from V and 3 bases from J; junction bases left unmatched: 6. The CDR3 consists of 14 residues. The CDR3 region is CASSKGTVKETQYF. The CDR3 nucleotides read TGTGCCAGCAGTAAGGGGACAGTTAAAGAGACCCAGTACTTC.

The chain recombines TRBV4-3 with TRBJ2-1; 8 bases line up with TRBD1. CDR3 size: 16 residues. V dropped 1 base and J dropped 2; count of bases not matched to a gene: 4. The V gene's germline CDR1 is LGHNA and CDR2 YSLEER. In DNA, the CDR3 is TGCGCCAGCAGCCAAGTCCGACAGGGGACCTACAATGAGCAGTTCTTC. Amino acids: CASSQVRQGTYNEQFF.

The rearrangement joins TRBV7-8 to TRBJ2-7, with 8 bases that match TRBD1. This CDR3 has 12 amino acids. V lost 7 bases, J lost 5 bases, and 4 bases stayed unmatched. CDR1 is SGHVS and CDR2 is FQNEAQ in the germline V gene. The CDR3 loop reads CASTIQGDEQYF. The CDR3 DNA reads TGTGCCAGCACAATACAGGGGGACGAGCAGTACTTC.

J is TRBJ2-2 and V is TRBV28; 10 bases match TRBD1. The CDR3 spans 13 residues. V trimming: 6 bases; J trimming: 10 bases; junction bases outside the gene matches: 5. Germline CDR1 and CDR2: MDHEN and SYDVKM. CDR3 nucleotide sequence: TGTGCCAGCAGCCGACAGGGGGCCGTGGAGCTGTTTTTT. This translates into CASSRQGAVELFF.

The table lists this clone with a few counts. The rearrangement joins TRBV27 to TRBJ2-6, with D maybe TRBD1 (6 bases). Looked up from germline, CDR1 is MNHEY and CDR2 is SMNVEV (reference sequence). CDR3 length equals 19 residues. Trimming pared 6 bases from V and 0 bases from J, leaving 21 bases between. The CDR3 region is CASRSSSGRGSSGANVLTF. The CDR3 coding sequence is TGTGCCAGCAGGTCCAGTAGTGGCAGGGGAAGCTCTGGGGCCAACGTCCTGACTTTC. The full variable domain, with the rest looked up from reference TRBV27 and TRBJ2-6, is EAQVTQNPRYLITVTGKKLTVTCSQNMNHEYMSWYRQDPGLGLRQIYYSMNVEVTDKGDVPEGYKVSRKEKRNFPLILESPSPNQTSLYFCASRSSSGRGSSGANVLTFGAGSRLTVL.

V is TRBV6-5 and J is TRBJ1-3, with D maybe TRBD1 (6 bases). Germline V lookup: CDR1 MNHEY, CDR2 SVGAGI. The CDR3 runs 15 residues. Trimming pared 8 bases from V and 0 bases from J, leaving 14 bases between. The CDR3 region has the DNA TGTGCCAGCCAAAGGGGGTCGTTCTCTGGAAACACCATATATTTT. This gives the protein CASQRGSFSGNTIYF.

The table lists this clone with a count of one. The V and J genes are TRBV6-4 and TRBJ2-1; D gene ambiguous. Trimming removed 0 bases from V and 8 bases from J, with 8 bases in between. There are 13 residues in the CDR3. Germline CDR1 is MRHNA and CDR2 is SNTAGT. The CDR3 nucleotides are TGTGCCAGCAGTGACTCGAGAATAGATGAGCAGTTCTTC. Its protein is CASSDSRIDEQFF.